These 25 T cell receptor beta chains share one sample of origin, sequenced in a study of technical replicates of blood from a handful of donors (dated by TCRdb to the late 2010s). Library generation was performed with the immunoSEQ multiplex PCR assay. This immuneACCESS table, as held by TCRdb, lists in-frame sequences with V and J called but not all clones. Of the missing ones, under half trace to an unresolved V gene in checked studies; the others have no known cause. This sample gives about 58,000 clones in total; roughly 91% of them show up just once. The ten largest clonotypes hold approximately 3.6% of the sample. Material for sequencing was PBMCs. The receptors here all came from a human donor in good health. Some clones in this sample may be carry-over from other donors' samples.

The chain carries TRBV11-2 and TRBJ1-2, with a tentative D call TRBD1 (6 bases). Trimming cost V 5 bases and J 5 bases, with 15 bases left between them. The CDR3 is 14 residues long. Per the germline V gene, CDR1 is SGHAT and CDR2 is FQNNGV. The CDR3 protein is CASSGRGSEYGYTF. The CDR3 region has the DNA TGTGCCAGCAGCGGCAGGGGCTCAGAGTATGGCTACACCTTC.

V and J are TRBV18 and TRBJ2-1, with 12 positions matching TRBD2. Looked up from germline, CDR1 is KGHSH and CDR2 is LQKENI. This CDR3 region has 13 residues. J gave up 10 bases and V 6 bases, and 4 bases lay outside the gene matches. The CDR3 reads CASSPTSGGEQFF. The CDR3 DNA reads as TGTGCCAGCTCCCCTACTAGCGGGGGGGAGCAGTTCTTC.

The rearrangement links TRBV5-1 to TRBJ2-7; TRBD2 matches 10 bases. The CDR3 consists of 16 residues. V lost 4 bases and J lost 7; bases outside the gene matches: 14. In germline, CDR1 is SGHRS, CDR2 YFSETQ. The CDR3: CASSPRGSGRIDEQYF. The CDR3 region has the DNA TGCGCCAGCAGCCCCCGGGGTAGCGGGAGGATTGATGAGCAGTACTTC.

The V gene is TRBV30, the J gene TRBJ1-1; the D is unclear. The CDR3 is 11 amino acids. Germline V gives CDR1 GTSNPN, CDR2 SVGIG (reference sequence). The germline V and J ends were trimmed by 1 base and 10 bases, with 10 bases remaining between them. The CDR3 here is CAWSDRAGAFF. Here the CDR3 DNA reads TGTGCCTGGAGTGATCGGGCGGGAGCTTTCTTT.

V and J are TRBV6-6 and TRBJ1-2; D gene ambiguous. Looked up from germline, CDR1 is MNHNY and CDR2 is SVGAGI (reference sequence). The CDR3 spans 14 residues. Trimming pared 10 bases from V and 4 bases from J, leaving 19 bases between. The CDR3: CATSPRDLAYGYTF. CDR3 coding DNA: TGTGCCACCTCCCCCCGCGACTTGGCCTATGGCTACACCTTC.

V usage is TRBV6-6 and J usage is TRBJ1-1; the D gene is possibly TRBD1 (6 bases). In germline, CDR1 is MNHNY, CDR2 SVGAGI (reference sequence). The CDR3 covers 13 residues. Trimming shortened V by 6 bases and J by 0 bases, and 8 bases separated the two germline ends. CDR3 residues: CASRGTLNTEAFF. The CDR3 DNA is TGTGCCAGCAGGGGGACACTGAACACTGAAGCTTTCTTT.

CDR3 in DNA: TGTGCCAGCAGTTTATCTTGGACATCTAACTATGGCTACACCTTC. This translates into CASSLSWTSNYGYTF. The chain carries TRBV27 and TRBJ1-2; weak D call: TRBD1 (5 bases). The CDR3 extends over 15 amino acids. Germline V lookup: CDR1 MNHEY, CDR2 SMNVEV (reference sequence). V lost 0 bases and J 0 bases, leaving 8 bases between the germline ends.

The CDR3 loop reads CASSIDQGLNYEQYF. Here the CDR3 DNA reads TGTGCCAGTAGTATAGACCAGGGACTTAACTACGAGCAGTACTTC. V gene TRBV19 combines with J gene TRBJ2-7, with D possibly TRBD2 on 6 matching bases. Germline CDR1 LNHDA, CDR2 SQIVND (reference sequence). This CDR3 comprises 15 residues. The V gene lost 0 bases and the J gene lost 3 bases, with 12 bases spanning the gap.

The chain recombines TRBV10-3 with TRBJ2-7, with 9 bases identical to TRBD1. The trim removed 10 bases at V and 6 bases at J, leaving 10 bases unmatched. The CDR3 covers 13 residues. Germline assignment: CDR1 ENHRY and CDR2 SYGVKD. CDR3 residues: CATGAGQGLEQYF. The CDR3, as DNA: TGTGCCACCGGAGCGGGACAGGGCCTCGAGCAGTACTTC.

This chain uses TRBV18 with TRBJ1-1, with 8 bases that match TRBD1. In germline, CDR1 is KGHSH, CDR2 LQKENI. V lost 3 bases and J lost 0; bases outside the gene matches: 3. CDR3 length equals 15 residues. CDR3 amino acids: CASSPMDRVNTEAFF. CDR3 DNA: TGTGCCAGCTCACCGATGGACAGGGTGAACACTGAAGCTTTCTTT. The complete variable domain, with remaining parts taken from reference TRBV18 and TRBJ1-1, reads NAGVMQNPRHLVRRRGQEARLRCSPMKGHSHVYWYRQLPEEGLKFMVYLQKENIIDESGMPKERFSAEFPKEGPSILRIQQVVRGDSAAYFCASSPMDRVNTEAFFGQGTRLTVV.

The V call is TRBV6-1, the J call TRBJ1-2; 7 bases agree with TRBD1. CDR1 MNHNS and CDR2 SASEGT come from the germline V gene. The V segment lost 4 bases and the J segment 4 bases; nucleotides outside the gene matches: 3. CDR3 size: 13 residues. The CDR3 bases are TGTGCCAGCAGTGTGGGACAGAGCTATGGCTACACCTTC. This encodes CASSVGQSYGYTF.

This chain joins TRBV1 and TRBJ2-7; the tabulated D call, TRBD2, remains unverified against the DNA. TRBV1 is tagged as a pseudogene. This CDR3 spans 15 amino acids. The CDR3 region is CTSSQDRDNSYEQYF. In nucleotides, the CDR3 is TGCACCAGCAGCCAAGACCGGGATAACTCCTACGAGCAGTACTTC.

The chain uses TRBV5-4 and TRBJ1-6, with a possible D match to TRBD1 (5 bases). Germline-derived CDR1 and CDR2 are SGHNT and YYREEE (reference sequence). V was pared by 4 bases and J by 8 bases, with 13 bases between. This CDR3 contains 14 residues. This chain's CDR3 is CASSRATRDSPLHF. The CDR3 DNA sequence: TGTGCCAGCAGCCGAGCGACCAGGGATTCACCCCTCCACTTT. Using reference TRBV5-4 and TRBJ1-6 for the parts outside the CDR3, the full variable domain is ETGVTQSPTHLIKTRGQQVTLRCSSQSGHNTVSWYQQALGQGPQFIFQYYREEENGRGNFPPRFSGLQFPNYSSELNVNALELDDSALYLCASSRATRDSPLHFGNGTRLTVT.

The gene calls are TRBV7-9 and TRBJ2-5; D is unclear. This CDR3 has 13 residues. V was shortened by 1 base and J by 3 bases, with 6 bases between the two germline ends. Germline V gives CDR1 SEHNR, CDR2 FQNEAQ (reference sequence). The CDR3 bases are TGTGCCAGCAGCTTAGGATCGGAAGAGACCCAGTACTTC. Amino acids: CASSLGSEETQYF. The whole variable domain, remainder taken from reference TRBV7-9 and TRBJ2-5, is DTGVSQNPRHKITKRGQNVTFRCDPISEHNRLYWYRQTLGQGPEFLTYFQNEAQLEKSRLLSDRFSAERPKGSFSTLEIQRTEQGDSAMYLCASSLGSEETQYFGPGTRLLVL.

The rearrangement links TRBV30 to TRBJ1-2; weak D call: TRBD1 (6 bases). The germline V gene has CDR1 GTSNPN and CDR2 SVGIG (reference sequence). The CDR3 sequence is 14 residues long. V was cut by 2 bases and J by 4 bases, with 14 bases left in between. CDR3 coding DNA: TGTGCCTGGAGTCGGACAGTACGTTTCTATGGCTACACCTTC. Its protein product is CAWSRTVRFYGYTF.

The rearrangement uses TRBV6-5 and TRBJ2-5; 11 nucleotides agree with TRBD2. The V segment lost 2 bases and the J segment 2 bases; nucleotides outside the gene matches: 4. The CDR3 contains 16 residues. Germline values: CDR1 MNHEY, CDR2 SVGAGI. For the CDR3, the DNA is TGTGCCAGCAGTTACAGGGGGACTAGCGGTCAAGAGACCCAGTACTTC. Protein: CASSYRGTSGQETQYF.

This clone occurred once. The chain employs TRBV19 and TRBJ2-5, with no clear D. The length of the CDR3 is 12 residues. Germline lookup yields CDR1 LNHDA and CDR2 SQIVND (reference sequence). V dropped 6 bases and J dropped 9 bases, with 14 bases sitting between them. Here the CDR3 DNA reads TGTGCCAGTAGCCAGACGCCACGGGCCCAGTACTTC. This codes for CASSQTPRAQYF.

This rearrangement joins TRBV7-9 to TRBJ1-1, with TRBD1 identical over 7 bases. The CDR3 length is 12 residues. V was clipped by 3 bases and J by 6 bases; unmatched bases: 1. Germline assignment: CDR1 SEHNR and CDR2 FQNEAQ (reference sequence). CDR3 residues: CASSFGTAEAFF. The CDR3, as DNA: TGTGCCAGCAGCTTTGGGACAGCTGAAGCTTTCTTT.

CDR3 amino acids: CASSLISGGSYEQYF. The CDR3, as DNA: TGTGCCAGCAGCTTAATCAGCGGGGGCTCCTACGAGCAGTACTTC. The chain joins TRBV7-2 to TRBJ2-7; TRBD2 agrees at 8 bases. Trimming removed 2 bases from V and 0 bases from J; junction bases left unmatched: 3. Germline V gives CDR1 SGHTA, CDR2 FQGNSA. The CDR3 has 15 amino acids.

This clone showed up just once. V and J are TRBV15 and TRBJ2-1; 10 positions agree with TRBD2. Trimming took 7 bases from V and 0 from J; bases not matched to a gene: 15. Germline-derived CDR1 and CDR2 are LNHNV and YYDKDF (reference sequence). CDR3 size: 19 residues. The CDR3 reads CATKKGWLAGVRSYNEQFF. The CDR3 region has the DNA TGTGCCACCAAGAAAGGGTGGCTAGCGGGGGTTCGCTCCTACAATGAGCAGTTCTTC.

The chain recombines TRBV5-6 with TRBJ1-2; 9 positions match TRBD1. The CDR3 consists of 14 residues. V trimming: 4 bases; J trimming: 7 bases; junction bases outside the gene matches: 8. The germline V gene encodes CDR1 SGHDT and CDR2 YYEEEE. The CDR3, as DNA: TGTGCCAGCAGCGGGGGACAGGGTATTTCTGGCTACACCTTC. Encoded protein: CASSGGQGISGYTF.

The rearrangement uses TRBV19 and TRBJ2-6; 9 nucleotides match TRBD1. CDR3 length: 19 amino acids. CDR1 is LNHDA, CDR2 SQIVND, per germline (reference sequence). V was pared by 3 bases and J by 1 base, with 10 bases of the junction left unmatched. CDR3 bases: TGTGCCAGTAGTATGGGAGCTGGGACAGGGTTATCTGGGGCCAACGTCCTGACTTTC. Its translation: CASSMGAGTGLSGANVLTF.

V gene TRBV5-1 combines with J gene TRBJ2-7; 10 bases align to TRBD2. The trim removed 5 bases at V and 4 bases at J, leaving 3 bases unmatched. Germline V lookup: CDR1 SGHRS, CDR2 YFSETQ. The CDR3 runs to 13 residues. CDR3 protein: CASRGTSAYEQYF. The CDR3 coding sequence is TGCGCCAGCAGGGGGACTAGCGCTTACGAGCAGTACTTC.

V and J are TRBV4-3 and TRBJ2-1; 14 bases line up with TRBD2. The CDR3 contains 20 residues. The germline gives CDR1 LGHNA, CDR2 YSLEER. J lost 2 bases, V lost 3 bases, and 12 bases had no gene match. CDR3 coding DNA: TGCGCCAGCAGCCATCGTCAAACCGGGACTAGCGGGAGTACCTACAATGAGCAGTTCTTC. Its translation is CASSHRQTGTSGSTYNEQFF.

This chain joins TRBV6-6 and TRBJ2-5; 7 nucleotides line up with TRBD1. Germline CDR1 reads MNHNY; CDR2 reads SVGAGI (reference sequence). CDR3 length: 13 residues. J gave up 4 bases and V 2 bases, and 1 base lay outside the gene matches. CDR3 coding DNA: TGTGCCAGCAGTTACAGGGGGCTAGAGACCCAGTACTTC. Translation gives CASSYRGLETQYF.